This TCR beta chain was documented in a study of cytomegalovirus exposure and HLA in healthy donors. On the study more broadly: Genotyping showed roughly 83% of 350 to 400 donors falling in the Caucasian-associated ancestry cluster.

Study findings and constraints: Productive status was seen about 87% or about 30% of the time for most TCR beta V segments in an earlier analysis.

Primers included in the PCR were 60 Vbeta and 13 Jbeta primers. Here immunoSEQ multiplex PCR was the method, and the copy in TCRdb shows in-frame clones only, minus some. This table has about 160,000 clones, around 84% appearing once. For this clone: Its antigen is unknown.

Germline V gives CDR1 MNHEY, CDR2 SMNVEV (reference sequence). Trimming stripped 6 bases from V and 4 bases from J, with 12 bases between. The CDR3 is 13 residues long. The clonotype originates from a man aged 50 to 60 in good health and CMV-seropositive. Sequenced material: PBMCs. The V gene is TRBV27, the J gene TRBJ1-2; possible D gene TRBD1, 5 bases. The CDR3 sequence: CASSPQGTYGYTF. CDR3 coding DNA: TGTGCCAGCAGCCCTCAGGGTACCTATGGCTACACCTTC.